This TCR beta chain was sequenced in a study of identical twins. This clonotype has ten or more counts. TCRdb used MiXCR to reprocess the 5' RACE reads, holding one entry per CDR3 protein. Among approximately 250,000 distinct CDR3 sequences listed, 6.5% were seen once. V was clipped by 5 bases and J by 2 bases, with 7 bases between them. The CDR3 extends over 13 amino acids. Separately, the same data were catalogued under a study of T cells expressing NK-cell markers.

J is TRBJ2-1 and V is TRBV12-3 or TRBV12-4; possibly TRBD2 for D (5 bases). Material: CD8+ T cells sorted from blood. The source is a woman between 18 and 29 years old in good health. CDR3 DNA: TGTGCCAGCAGTACTAGACCCTACAATGAGCAGTTCTTC. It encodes CASSTRPYNEQFF.